Sequencing of this T cell receptor (beta chain) was carried out in a study of shared clonotypes between healthy human individuals. Study-level points and caveats: Approximately 4.9% of naive CD4 clonotypes were shared across a few donors.

As for this clone: Its specificity is unknown.

The CDR3 is made up of 14 amino acids. Germline values: CDR1 SNHLY, CDR2 FYNNEI. The V gene lost 8 bases and the J gene lost 4 bases, with 15 bases spanning the gap. Profiled with immunoSEQ multiplex PCR; TCRdb holds only in-frame clones, not every one. The repertoire holds approximately 2,000,000 clones, with about 93% as singletons. Naive CD8 populations comprised CD45RO-negative cells positively selected for CCR7, excluding terminally differentiated effector memory CD45RA+ cells. J is TRBJ1-5 and V is TRBV2; D might be TRBD1 (5 bases). The sequence came from a man aged 18 to 29 in good health. Some clones in this sample may be carry-over from other donors' samples. The sequenced sample consisted of naive CD8+ T cells from PBMCs. Here the CDR3 DNA reads TGTGCCAGCTCTGGGTGGGGGGGTAATCAGCCCCAGCATTTT. This encodes CASSGWGGNQPQHF. Full variable domain (outside the CDR3, taken from reference TRBV2 and TRBJ1-5): EPEVTQTPSHQVTQMGQEVILRCVPISNHLYFYWYRQILGQKVEFLVSFYNNEISEKSEIFDDQFSVERPDGSNFTLKIRSTKLEDSAMYFCASSGWGGNQPQHFGDGTRLSIL.